One sample yielded the 27 T cell receptor beta chains listed below, sequenced in a study of tumor-infiltrating lymphocytes in localized non-small cell lung cancer (dated by TCRdb to 2020 to 2022). To prepare the library, the immunoSEQ multiplex PCR assay was applied. TCRdb mirrors the immuneACCESS table, restricted to in-frame sequences. Some clones are absent from its copies; in checked studies, under half trace to an unresolved V gene, and the reason for the others is unknown. This sample gives approximately 16,000 clones in total; around 41% of them show up just once. In total, the top ten clones hold about 15% of the sample. Sequences were obtained from lung tumor tissue. Source of these receptors: a human donor with non-small cell lung cancer.

There are a few counts of this clone. The V call is TRBV27, the J call TRBJ2-5; 7 bases are a match to TRBD2. The V gene's germline CDR1 is MNHEY and CDR2 SMNVEV (reference sequence). With 5 bases clipped from V and 1 base from J, the junction kept 10 bases outside the gene matches. The CDR3 contains 16 residues. The CDR3 coding sequence is TGTGCCAGCAGTCTTACCTACTGGGGGGGCCAAGAGACCCAGTACTTC. Its protein is CASSLTYWGGQETQYF.

The V and J genes are TRBV7-8 and TRBJ1-5; D is unclear. The ends were cut back, 1 base at V and 0 bases at J, with 10 bases in the middle. Germline values: CDR1 SGHVS, CDR2 FQNEAQ. The CDR3 loop spans 16 amino acids. The CDR3 reads CASSLEGSYSNQPQHF. DNA for the CDR3: TGTGCCAGCAGCTTAGAGGGCTCCTATAGCAATCAGCCCCAGCATTTT.

The chain recombines TRBV4-2 with TRBJ2-7, with a tentative D call TRBD1 (6 bases). The germline CDR1 and CDR2 sequences are LGHNA and YNFKEQ. Deletions cut 1 base from V and 9 bases from J, with 16 bases between. CDR3 length: 14 amino acids. The DNA of the CDR3 is TGTGCCAGCAGCCAAGCCGGGACACTCGGCGGGCAGTACTTC. It codes for CASSQAGTLGGQYF.

The chain is built from TRBV9 and TRBJ2-7, with TRBD1 matching 9 bases. This CDR3 comprises 13 residues. Trimming cost V 4 bases and J 6 bases; bases outside gene matches: 5. Germline CDR1 reads SGDLS; CDR2 reads YYNGEE. This chain's CDR3 is CASSFTGGPEQYF. CDR3 coding DNA: TGTGCCAGCAGCTTTACAGGGGGCCCCGAGCAGTACTTC.

The table lists this clone with a few counts. This CDR3 is CASSLGQDNTEAFF. The CDR3 DNA sequence: TGTGCCAGCAGCTTAGGGCAGGACAACACTGAAGCTTTCTTT. This chain connects TRBV7-9 to TRBJ1-1, with unresolved D. The CDR3 covers 14 residues. Germline CDR1 reads SEHNR; CDR2 reads FQNEAQ (reference sequence). Trimming stripped 1 base from V and 2 bases from J, with 8 bases between.

This clone has a handful of counts. V and J are TRBV28 and TRBJ2-3; tentatively, D is TRBD1 (6 bases). Germline lookup yields CDR1 MDHEN and CDR2 SYDVKM. The CDR3 covers 15 residues. Trimming pared 5 bases from V and 2 bases from J, leaving 14 bases between. Written as DNA, the CDR3 is TGTGCCAGCAGTCCGACCACAGGGACCACAGATACGCAGTATTTT. Its protein is CASSPTTGTTDTQYF.

This clone was recorded at least ten times. This chain links TRBV11-2 with TRBJ2-3; 9 bases agree with TRBD2. The CDR3 covers 15 residues. Trimming at V came to 3 bases and at J to 4 bases, leaving 5 bases not matched to a gene. Germline lookup yields CDR1 SGHAT and CDR2 FQNNGV. The CDR3 loop reads CASSFIAGEADTQYF. The CDR3 DNA follows: TGTGCCAGCAGCTTTATAGCGGGGGAGGCAGATACGCAGTATTTT.

V and J are TRBV5-4 and TRBJ2-7; no firm D call. V was shortened by 4 bases and J by 1 base, with 15 bases between the two germline ends. From germline, CDR1 is SGHNT and CDR2 YYREEE (reference sequence). There are 15 residues in the CDR3. The CDR3 DNA follows: TGTGCCAGCAGCCGCTCGAGGATTCAGTCCTACGAGCAGTACTTC. Translation gives CASSRSRIQSYEQYF.

The V call is TRBV6-5, the J call TRBJ1-1; D possibly corresponds to TRBD1 (6 bases). The V end was cut by 6 bases, the J end by 1 base, with 15 bases between. The CDR3 spans 15 residues. Germline assignment: CDR1 MNHEY and CDR2 SVGAGI. CDR3 residues: CASSKTGSANTEAFF. The CDR3, as DNA: TGTGCCAGCAGCAAAACAGGGAGTGCGAACACTGAAGCTTTCTTT.

This chain links TRBV15 with TRBJ1-6; D is possibly TRBD1 (6 bases). The CDR3 spans 14 residues. From germline, CDR1 is LNHNV and CDR2 YYDKDF (reference sequence). V lost 6 bases, J lost 0 bases, and 6 bases lay in between. CDR3 amino acids: CATRTGSYNSPLHF. In DNA, the CDR3 is TGTGCCACCAGGACAGGCTCCTATAATTCACCCCTCCACTTT. Full variable domain (rest looked up from reference TRBV15 and TRBJ1-6): DAMVIQNPRYQVTQFGKPVTLSCSQTLNHNVMYWYQQKSSQAPKLLFHYYDKDFNNEADTPDNFQSRRPNTSFCFLDIRSPGLGDTAMYLCATRTGSYNSPLHFGNGTRLTVT.

Only a few counts were recorded for this clone. The V gene is TRBV7-2, the J gene TRBJ2-7, with a weak D call TRBD1 (6 bases). Trimming cost V 5 bases and J 4 bases, with 15 bases left between them. The CDR3 totals 14 residues. The germline gives CDR1 SGHTA, CDR2 FQGNSA. The CDR3 reads CASSPGGGGYEQYF. CDR3 bases: TGTGCCAGCAGCCCAGGTGGGGGCGGATACGAGCAGTACTTC.

The chain links TRBV6-1 to TRBJ2-7; TRBD2 matches 12 bases. Germline V gene lookup returns CDR1 MNHNS and CDR2 SASEGT. Trimming at V came to 6 bases and at J to 5 bases, leaving 8 bases not matched to a gene. The CDR3 extends over 15 amino acids. CDR3: CASSLAGGRFHEQYF. The CDR3 DNA reads as TGTGCCAGCAGCCTAGCGGGGGGGCGTTTCCACGAGCAGTACTTC.

This clone has at least ten counts. The genes are TRBV6-1 and TRBJ1-2; a possible D gene is TRBD1 (5 bases). CDR1 is MNHNS, CDR2 SASEGT, per germline. The CDR3 contains 12 residues. The V end was cut by 4 bases, the J end by 6 bases, with 9 bases between. The CDR3 DNA sequence: TGTGCCAGCAGTGCGCTGGGGGATGGCTACACCTTC. Protein product: CASSALGDGYTF.

This clone was detected only a few times. The chain combines TRBV5-6 with TRBJ1-1, with D perhaps matching TRBD1 (5 bases). Germline V gene sequence: CDR1 SGHDT, CDR2 YYEEEE. Trimming cost V 2 bases and J 4 bases, with 12 bases left between them. The CDR3 length is 14 residues. The CDR3 coding sequence is TGTGCCAGCAGCTTTCAGGGAGTCTTCACTGAAGCTTTCTTT. Amino acid sequence: CASSFQGVFTEAFF.

The chain couples TRBV6-1 to TRBJ1-1; D not certain. With 5 bases removed from V and 3 bases from J, the gap between germline ends came to 10 bases. Germline values: CDR1 MNHNS, CDR2 SASEGT. The CDR3 totals 13 residues. The CDR3 DNA is TGTGCCAGCAGTTTCAGATATGACACTGAAGCTTTCTTT. It is translated as CASSFRYDTEAFF.

This clone was observed a few times. The chain joins TRBV7-9 to TRBJ1-4; no definite D call. The germline V and J ends were trimmed by 5 bases and 8 bases, with 15 bases remaining between them. The length of the CDR3 is 14 residues. Germline CDR1 reads SEHNR; CDR2 reads FQNEAQ (reference sequence). CDR3 DNA: TGTGCCAGCAGCGATTCCCTGGGGTTAGAAAAACTGTTTTTT. As protein: CASSDSLGLEKLFF. Supplemented by reference TRBV7-9 and TRBJ1-4, the full variable domain reads DTGVSQNPRHKITKRGQNVTFRCDPISEHNRLYWYRQTLGQGPEFLTYFQNEAQLEKSRLLSDRFSAERPKGSFSTLEIQRTEQGDSAMYLCASSDSLGLEKLFFGSGTQLSVL.

This clone was observed a few times. The chain uses TRBV7-2 and TRBJ2-7; D is perhaps TRBD1 or TRBD2 (7 bases each). CDR3 length: 16 residues. Germline V CDR1 and CDR2: SGHTA, FQGNSA. V was pared by 6 bases and J by 0 bases, with 18 bases between. The DNA for the CDR3 is TGTGCCAGCAGACCCCACAGCGGGACAGCCTCCTACGAGCAGTACTTC. It specifies CASRPHSGTASYEQYF.

The chain employs TRBV6-5 and TRBJ1-4, with D possibly TRBD1 on 5 matching bases. The CDR3 sequence is 16 residues long. Germline CDR1 and CDR2: MNHEY and SVGAGI. V was pared by 4 bases and J by 0 bases, with 12 bases between. The chain's CDR3 is CASSSDWGSTNEKLFF. The CDR3 region has the DNA TGTGCCAGCAGTTCCGATTGGGGGTCAACTAATGAAAAACTGTTTTTT.

The chain has TRBV20-1 and TRBJ1-5; D is ambiguous. Trimming removed 3 bases at V and 5 bases at J, with 5 bases between. Germline assignment: CDR1 DFQATT and CDR2 SNEGSKA (reference sequence). CDR3 length: 11 residues. The CDR3 reads CSASGDQPQHF. DNA for the CDR3: TGCAGTGCTAGTGGGGATCAGCCCCAGCATTTT.

This chain connects TRBV4-1 to TRBJ1-5; D uncertain. The CDR3 contains 15 residues. V lost 0 bases and J lost 2, with 8 bases in between. Germline V CDR1 and CDR2: MGHRA, YSYEKL. CDR3: CASSQDLVGNQPQHF. Written as DNA, the CDR3 is TGCGCCAGCAGCCAAGATCTGGTGGGCAATCAGCCCCAGCATTTT.

This clone occurred a few times. This sequence joins TRBV19 and TRBJ2-1, with 7 bases lining up with TRBD2. V lost 5 bases, J lost 0 bases, and 4 bases stayed unmatched. This CDR3 is 15 amino acids long. Germline V gene sequence: CDR1 LNHDA, CDR2 SQIVND (reference sequence). The CDR3 loop is CASSPAGSSYNEQFF. DNA of the CDR3: TGTGCCAGTAGTCCAGCGGGGTCCTCCTACAATGAGCAGTTCTTC.

The chain links TRBV19 to TRBJ2-6; 10 positions agree with TRBD1. CDR1 LNHDA and CDR2 SQIVND come from the germline V gene (reference sequence). The CDR3 extends over 18 amino acids. With 6 bases clipped from V and 0 bases from J, the junction kept 8 bases outside the gene matches. The CDR3 bases are TGTGCCAGTAGGGAAGGACAGGGGGTGCACTCTGGGGCCAACGTCCTGACTTTC. Protein: CASREGQGVHSGANVLTF.

The J gene is TRBJ2-5, the V gene TRBV9; 7 positions agree with TRBD2. The CDR3 runs to 15 residues. V shed 3 bases, J shed 2 bases, and the junction held 7 bases outside the gene matches. Germline V gene lookup returns CDR1 SGDLS and CDR2 YYNGEE. The CDR3 here is CASSAQRDLQETQYF. The CDR3 bases are TGTGCCAGCAGCGCCCAGCGGGACCTACAAGAGACCCAGTACTTC.

The genes are TRBV30 and TRBJ2-7; D gene uncertain. The germline V gene has CDR1 GTSNPN and CDR2 SVGIG (reference sequence). V shed 0 bases and J shed 5 bases, with 8 bases lying between them. The CDR3 consists of 12 residues. The CDR3 protein is CAWSVLGNEQYF. In DNA form, the CDR3 reads TGTGCCTGGAGTGTCCTGGGGAACGAGCAGTACTTC.

V usage is TRBV28 and J usage is TRBJ1-4, with a weak D call TRBD1 (6 bases). The germline V and J ends were trimmed by 7 bases and 8 bases, with 20 bases remaining between them. CDR3 length equals 15 residues. Looked up from germline, CDR1 is MDHEN and CDR2 is SYDVKM. This chain's CDR3 is CASNELGEGDEKLFF. The CDR3 region has the DNA TGTGCCAGCAACGAACTGGGAGAGGGGGACGAAAAACTGTTTTTT.

The chain has TRBV11-2 and TRBJ2-7; D not resolved. This CDR3 comprises 14 residues. In germline, CDR1 is SGHAT, CDR2 FQNNGV. Trimming shortened V by 5 bases and J by 2 bases, and 13 bases separated the two germline ends. The CDR3 nucleotides read TGTGCCAGCAGCCTTAGCCCGAGTCCCTACGAGCAGTACTTC. Amino acids: CASSLSPSPYEQYF.

The CDR3 reads CASSQVRVETFSYEQYF. DNA for the CDR3: TGCGCCAGCAGCCAAGTTAGGGTCGAGACTTTCTCCTACGAGCAGTACTTC. The genes are TRBV4-3 and TRBJ2-7; unclear D gene. V gave up 1 base and J gave up 0 bases, with 16 bases separating them. CDR3 size: 17 residues. The germline CDR1 and CDR2 sequences are LGHNA and YSLEER.